The rows below give T cell receptor beta chains drawn from one sample of a study of blood T cell repertoires in COVID-19. The assay was immunoSEQ multiplex PCR, and TCRdb's table has in-frame clones only and misses some. Of fewer than 300,000 clones listed, roughly 85% were seen once; the top ten hold 2.5% to 3%. The sample was PBMCs or T cells enriched from blood (not recorded which). The receptors stem from a woman in her forties or fifties who had recovered from COVID-19. Each CDR3 is given with its conserved first and last residue. D genes are given only for firm matches.

J | D | V | CDR3
TRBJ1-4 | TRBD1 | TRBV7-3 | CASSWGQGLPFEKLFF
TRBJ2-1 | TRBD2 | TRBV6-5 | CASSYSKASGTNEQFF
TRBJ2-2 | . | TRBV5-4 | CASSLRGGGTGELFF
TRBJ1-5 | . | TRBV30 | CAWSRDSSNQPQHF
TRBJ2-7 | . | TRBV3-1/TRBV3-2 | CASSQSGLSPREYF
TRBJ2-7 | TRBD2 | TRBV10-2 | CASSFSGGGLSEQYF
TRBJ2-3 | . | TRBV4-3 | CASSPGHLDTQYF
TRBJ2-7 | TRBD2 | TRBV19 | CASSFGLESEQYF
TRBJ1-2 | TRBD1 | TRBV5-4 | CASSSPTGEAGYTF
TRBJ2-1 | TRBD2 | TRBV2 | CASSESLAGGGEQFF
TRBJ1-4 | . | TRBV7-9 | CATARTANEKLFF
TRBJ1-2 | TRBD1 | TRBV4-1 | CASSLHTGVANGYTF
TRBJ2-3 | . | TRBV9 | CASSVLGAFRSGTDTQYF
TRBJ1-3 | TRBD1 | TRBV12-3/TRBV12-4 | CATKGQSGNTIYF
TRBJ2-2 | TRBD2 | TRBV7-2 | CASSSRLASNTGELFF
TRBJ1-1 | . | TRBV12-3/TRBV12-4 | CASSLAANTEAFF
TRBJ2-1 | TRBD2 | TRBV27 | CASSLFRIQGAGGPNEQFF
TRBJ1-3 | . | TRBV7-2 | CASSLAQGNTIYF
TRBJ1-6 | TRBD1 | TRBV19 | CASSPPTGNSPLHF
TRBJ1-1 | TRBD1 | TRBV5-5 | CASSLAPTGTLAFF
TRBJ1-6 | TRBD1 | TRBV23-1 | CASMVPPGQYNSPLHF
TRBJ1-2 | . | TRBV7-9 | CASIRFQGSDGYTF
TRBJ2-3 | . | TRBV28 | CASSPRLSPRADTQYF
TRBJ1-6 | TRBD1 | TRBV11-1 | CASSRYRGGNSPLHF
TRBJ1-2 | . | TRBV7-2 | CASSLYQNYGYTF
TRBJ1-1 | . | TRBV30 | CAWRRGNTEAFF
TRBJ1-2 | TRBD1 | TRBV18 | CASSTGTVNYGYTF
TRBJ2-1 | TRBD2 | TRBV7-2 | CASSSRGSGNTYNEQFF
TRBJ2-5 | . | TRBV5-8 | CASSLLGETQYF
TRBJ1-6 | TRBD1 | TRBV5-1 | CASTKDRAHNSPLHF
TRBJ1-1 | . | TRBV25-1 | CASSVPGNTEAFF
TRBJ2-2 | . | TRBV2 | CASRMRQEAGELFF
TRBJ2-7 | TRBD1 | TRBV29-1 | CSVASDRGYYEQYF
TRBJ1-1 | . | TRBV30 | CAWRETGNTEAFF
TRBJ2-1 | . | TRBV9 | CASSVDGTGPRNEQFF
TRBJ1-5 | TRBD1 | TRBV28 | CASSPATGRPSNQPQHF
TRBJ1-3 | TRBD1 | TRBV28 | CASSLWTGSSGNTIYF
TRBJ1-6 | . | TRBV6-5 | CASSRSQGNSPLHF
TRBJ1-1 | . | TRBV19 | CASSVGRGNTEAFF
TRBJ2-7 | TRBD2 | TRBV4-3 | CASSPSASGERYEQYF
TRBJ2-5 | TRBD2 | TRBV15 | CATSVSGGGRETQYF
TRBJ2-3 | TRBD1 | TRBV7-2 | CASSLNRRQGGSWDTQYF
TRBJ1-5 | . | TRBV2 | CASSPARVGQPQHF
TRBJ2-7 | . | TRBV5-8 | CASSLGASYEQYF
TRBJ2-6 | TRBD1 | TRBV2 | CASKGTVVSGANVLTF
TRBJ2-3 | TRBD2 | TRBV7-9 | CASSLLAGGSDTQYF
TRBJ2-1 | . | TRBV27 | CASSHNRNEQFF
TRBJ2-7 | . | TRBV7-8 | CASSSNHRDTASNGQYF
TRBJ2-4 | TRBD2 | TRBV2 | CASRLLAGPDIQYF
TRBJ2-7 | . | TRBV30 | CAWSVGLTSLSYEQYF
TRBJ2-5 | TRBD1 | TRBV9 | CASSVDRGGGETQYF
TRBJ2-3 | . | TRBV15 | CATSEPTKADSTDTQYF
TRBJ2-5 | TRBD2 | TRBV5-8 | CASSSVTSGGTGETQYF
TRBJ2-5 | TRBD2 | TRBV6-6 | CASSPRGEGETQYF
TRBJ1-2 | TRBD1 | TRBV30 | CAWSGDRGGYGYTF